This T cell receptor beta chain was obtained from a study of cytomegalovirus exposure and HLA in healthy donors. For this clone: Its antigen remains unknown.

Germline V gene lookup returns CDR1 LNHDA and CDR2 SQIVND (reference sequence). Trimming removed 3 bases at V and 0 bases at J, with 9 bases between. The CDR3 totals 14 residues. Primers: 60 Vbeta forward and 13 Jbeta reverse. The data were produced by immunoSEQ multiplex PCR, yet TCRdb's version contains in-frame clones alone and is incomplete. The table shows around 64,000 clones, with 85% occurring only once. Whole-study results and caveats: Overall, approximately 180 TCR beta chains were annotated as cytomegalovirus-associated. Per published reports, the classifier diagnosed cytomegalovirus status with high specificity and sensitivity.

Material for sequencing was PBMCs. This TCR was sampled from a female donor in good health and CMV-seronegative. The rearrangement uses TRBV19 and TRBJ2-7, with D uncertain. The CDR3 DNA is TGTGCCAGTAGTATCACGGCGGACTCCTACGAGCAGTACTTC. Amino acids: CASSITADSYEQYF.